Following are 27 T cell receptor beta chains from one sample sequenced in a study of beta chain features in type 1 diabetes. cDNA synthesis used the whole RNA isolate, giving expressed TCRB sequences. Libraries were prepared by immunoSEQ multiplex PCR; TCRdb keeps only in-frame clonotypes and omits some of them. The sample shows 150,000 or so clones, roughly 50% of them seen only once. The sequencing input was Tregs from blood. The receptors here all came from a man aged 18 to 30 in good health.

This sequence joins TRBV4-1 and TRBJ2-7; no definite D call. CDR1 and CDR2 (germline): MGHRA, YSYEKL. Deletions cut 0 bases from V and 3 bases from J, with 15 bases between. The length of the CDR3 is 16 residues. The CDR3 DNA follows: TGCGCCAGCAGCCAAGATTGGCCTGCGCGGCACTACGAGCAGTACTTC. Its protein is CASSQDWPARHYEQYF.

CDR3 DNA sequence: TGTGCCAGCAGCGCGGGACAGGGAATCTTCCGGGAGACCCAGTACTTC. Protein: CASSAGQGIFRETQYF. This chain uses TRBV9 with TRBJ2-5; 9 positions match TRBD1. The CDR3 consists of 16 residues. V gave up 3 bases and J gave up 5 bases; unmatched junction bases: 11. Germline V gives CDR1 SGDLS, CDR2 YYNGEE.

The table lists this clone with a few counts. The J gene is TRBJ1-6, the V gene TRBV14, with TRBD1 as a possible D gene (5 bases). Germline CDR1 reads SGHDN; CDR2 reads FVKESK. The CDR3 runs 14 residues. The V end was cut by 5 bases, the J end by 8 bases, with 13 bases between. This chain's CDR3 is CASSTRQLDSPLHF. The CDR3 DNA reads as TGTGCCAGCAGCACCCGACAGTTGGATTCACCCCTCCACTTT.

This clone was seen a few times. The J gene is TRBJ1-2, the V gene TRBV28; perhaps TRBD1 as D (5 bases). The CDR3 spans 15 residues. Germline V CDR1 and CDR2: MDHEN, SYDVKM. V dropped 6 bases and J dropped 2 bases, with 16 bases sitting between them. CDR3 sequence (DNA): TGTGCCAGCAGCACCGGAGGGGTTGCCAACTATGGCTACACCTTC. Translation: CASSTGGVANYGYTF.

V is TRBV19 and J is TRBJ1-6; 9 bases are shared with TRBD1. The length of the CDR3 is 14 residues. Germline V gene lookup returns CDR1 LNHDA and CDR2 SQIVND (reference sequence). The V gene end was trimmed by 1 base and the J gene end by 10 bases; junction bases not matched to a gene: 2. CDR3 protein: CASSIGTGESPLHF. CDR3 nucleotide sequence: TGTGCCAGTAGTATAGGGACAGGGGAATCACCCCTCCACTTT.

The table lists this clone with a few counts. V is TRBV9 and J is TRBJ2-5; 7 nucleotides line up with TRBD2. The J call could be wrong; TRBJ2-7 is a better fit for the DNA end. CDR3 length: 15 amino acids. The germline V gene encodes CDR1 SGDLS and CDR2 YYNGEE. CDR3 DNA: TGTGCCAGCAGCGTAGGACTAGCTTCCCCTCTCGAGCAGTACTTC. Translating it yields CASSVGLASPLEQYF.

This rearrangement joins TRBV7-9 to TRBJ2-1; D is undetermined. V lost 1 base, J lost 2 bases, and 6 bases lay in between. Per the germline V gene, CDR1 is SEHNR and CDR2 is FQNEAQ (reference sequence). The CDR3 consists of 14 residues. The CDR3 spells CASSLELPYNEQFF. CDR3 DNA: TGTGCCAGCAGCTTAGAGCTTCCCTACAATGAGCAGTTCTTC.

The chain links TRBV18 to TRBJ2-5; D unclear. The DNA end is more similar to TRBJ2-7, so the J call may be wrong. The CDR3 spans 14 residues. Germline CDR1 and CDR2: KGHSH and LQKENI. The CDR3 bases are TGTGCCAGTAACCAGCCGGGTCCAGCCTACGAGCAGTACTTC. Protein: CASNQPGPAYEQYF.

The gene calls are TRBV4-1 and TRBJ1-1; a weak D match, TRBD1 (5 bases). The V end lost 3 bases, the J end lost 9 bases, and 11 bases lay between the germline ends. This CDR3 region has 12 residues. From germline, CDR1 is MGHRA and CDR2 YSYEKL. The CDR3 DNA reads as TGCGCCAGCAGCCATGCAGGACACCAAGCTTTCTTT. Translating gives CASSHAGHQAFF.

This sequence joins TRBV6-1 and TRBJ2-5; TRBD1 matches 7 bases. The ends lost 5 bases at V and 1 base at J; junction bases unmatched: 1. This CDR3 spans 13 amino acids. Germline V gene lookup returns CDR1 MNHNS and CDR2 SASEGT. The CDR3 DNA is TGTGCCAGCAGTTGGACAGGCCAAGAGACCCAGTACTTC. This codes for CASSWTGQETQYF.

There are a few counts of this clone. The V call is TRBV5-1, the J call TRBJ2-4; possible D gene TRBD1, 6 bases. Germline V gene sequence: CDR1 SGHRS, CDR2 YFSETQ. Trimming removed 4 bases at V and 5 bases at J, with 13 bases between. There are 14 residues in the CDR3. The CDR3 protein is CASSTGQFENIQYF. The CDR3 nucleotides read TGCGCCAGCAGCACCGGACAGTTCGAAAACATTCAGTACTTC.

This clone was seen only a few times. V is TRBV5-1 and J is TRBJ1-1; 7 bases map to TRBD1. The CDR3 is 13 residues long. The junction had 5 bases not matched to a gene; V was cut back by 4 bases and J by 5 bases. Germline CDR1 is SGHRS and CDR2 is YFSETQ. CDR3: CASSMGQPTEAFF. The CDR3 DNA sequence: TGCGCCAGCAGCATGGGACAGCCAACTGAAGCTTTCTTT.

V gene TRBV27 combines with J gene TRBJ2-7, with D perhaps matching TRBD2 (6 bases). Germline lookup yields CDR1 MNHEY and CDR2 SMNVEV (reference sequence). The CDR3 totals 13 residues. With 6 bases removed from V and 4 bases from J, the gap between germline ends came to 13 bases. CDR3 amino acids: CASSHGRPYEQYF. CDR3 DNA: TGTGCCAGCAGCCACGGGAGACCTTACGAGCAGTACTTC.

This clone was seen only a few times. The chain uses TRBV19 and TRBJ1-1; D might be TRBD1 (5 bases). Germline V gene data show CDR1 as LNHDA and CDR2 as SQIVND (reference sequence). Trimming took off 1 base at V and 1 base at J, with 10 bases between the two ends. The CDR3 sequence is 15 residues long. CDR3 nucleotide sequence: TGTGCCAGTAGTATAGTCTGGCAGGGGAACACTGAAGCTTTCTTT. This sequence encodes CASSIVWQGNTEAFF. Combining the CDR3 with reference TRBV19 and TRBJ1-1 gives the whole variable domain DGGITQSPKYLFRKEGQNVTLSCEQNLNHDAMYWYRQDPGQGLRLIYYSQIVNDFQKGDIAEGYSVSREKKESFPLTVTSAQKNPTAFYLCASSIVWQGNTEAFFGQGTRLTVV.

This clone was observed a handful of times. V is TRBV28 and J is TRBJ2-1, with D unclear. Germline V CDR1 and CDR2: MDHEN, SYDVKM. This CDR3 contains 13 residues. V was shortened by 3 bases and J by 7 bases, with 10 bases between the two germline ends. The CDR3 sequence is CASSLIWSNEQFF. In nucleotides, the CDR3 is TGTGCCAGCAGTTTGATCTGGAGTAATGAGCAGTTCTTC. The full variable domain, completed using reference TRBV28 and TRBJ2-1, is DVKVTQSSRYLVKRTGEKVFLECVQDMDHENMFWYRQDPGLGLRLIYFSYDVKMKEKGDIPEGYSVSREKKERFSLILESASTNQTSMYLCASSLIWSNEQFFGPGTRLTVL.

This clone was picked up a small number of times. The rearrangement links TRBV7-9 to TRBJ1-3, with 9 bases aligning to TRBD1. This CDR3 region has 16 residues. Germline CDR1 reads SEHNR; CDR2 reads FQNEAQ (reference sequence). V dropped 5 bases and J dropped 2; count of bases not matched to a gene: 7. The CDR3 coding sequence is TGTGCCAGCAGCCCGGGACAGGGTAGGCCTGGAAACACCATATATTTT. Protein sequence: CASSPGQGRPGNTIYF.

Here the CDR3 reads CASSLAKFWPLNTEAFF. The CDR3 DNA is TGTGCCAGCAGCTTGGCCAAATTCTGGCCGTTGAACACTGAAGCTTTCTTT. This chain uses TRBV5-5 with TRBJ1-1, with D unresolved. The CDR3 length is 17 residues. V lost 0 bases, J lost 0 bases, and 15 bases lay in between. Looked up from germline, CDR1 is SGHKS and CDR2 is YYEKEE (reference sequence).

The chain is built from TRBV6-5 and TRBJ1-2; TRBD1 matches 10 bases. Looked up from germline, CDR1 is MNHEY and CDR2 is SVGAGI. The CDR3 loop spans 13 amino acids. V was clipped by 6 bases and J by 7 bases; unmatched bases: 5. The CDR3 sequence is CASSPDRGFGYTF. The CDR3 DNA is TGTGCCAGCAGCCCGGACAGGGGGTTTGGCTACACCTTC.

The CDR3 region has the DNA TGTGCCAGCAGCCTGGGAGGGACAGGGGGCTACGAGCAGTACTTC. Translated: CASSLGGTGGYEQYF. The chain links TRBV4-2 to TRBJ2-7; 11 positions agree with TRBD1. The CDR3 sequence is 15 residues long. CDR1 and CDR2 (germline): LGHNA, YNFKEQ. V shed 4 bases and J 3 bases; nucleotides not matched to a gene: 5.

The V and J genes are TRBV7-9 and TRBJ1-2; no clear D. V was clipped by 2 bases and J by 0 bases, with 7 bases between them. CDR1 SEHNR and CDR2 FQNEAQ come from the germline V gene (reference sequence). The CDR3 consists of 14 residues. The CDR3 loop reads CASSLIFPNYGYTF. The CDR3 region has the DNA TGTGCCAGCAGCTTAATATTCCCTAACTATGGCTACACCTTC.

The chain recombines TRBV7-2 with TRBJ1-2; D is possibly TRBD1 (6 bases). Germline-derived CDR1 and CDR2 are SGHTA and FQGNSA. The V end lost 1 base, the J end lost 4 bases, and 13 bases lay between the germline ends. This CDR3 spans 15 amino acids. The CDR3: CASSLGSSGVYGYTF. The CDR3, as DNA: TGTGCCAGCAGCTTAGGTTCTTCAGGGGTCTATGGCTACACCTTC. The entire variable domain, with the rest obtained from reference TRBV7-2 and TRBJ1-2, is as follows: GAGVSQSPSNKVTEKGKDVELRCDPISGHTALYWYRQSLGQGLEFLIYFQGNSAPDKSGLPSDRFSAERTGGSVSTLTIQRTQQEDSAVYLCASSLGSSGVYGYTFGSGTRLTVV.

The rearrangement uses TRBV15 and TRBJ2-3, with 8 bases matching TRBD2. The CDR3 is made up of 15 amino acids. The germline V gene has CDR1 LNHNV and CDR2 YYDKDF (reference sequence). The junction had 10 bases not matched to a gene; V was cut back by 5 bases and J by 6 bases. The CDR3 DNA reads TGTGCCACCAGCCCCACAGCGGGAGTATCGGATACGCAGTATTTT. It is translated as CATSPTAGVSDTQYF.

This chain joins TRBV7-2 and TRBJ2-6; D not certain. Germline CDR1 is SGHTA and CDR2 is FQGNSA. V lost 0 bases and J lost 7, with 4 bases in between. The CDR3 spans 13 residues. The CDR3 nucleotides read TGTGCCAGCAGCTTAGCGACAGCCAACGTCCTGACTTTC. Translation: CASSLATANVLTF.

In its sample, this clone was seen a few times. V and J are TRBV5-1 and TRBJ1-6; D possibly corresponds to TRBD1 (6 bases). There are 17 residues in the CDR3. From germline, CDR1 is SGHRS and CDR2 YFSETQ. V lost 0 bases, J lost 5 bases, and 15 bases lay in between. Here the CDR3 reads CASSLVAGAANNSPLHF. The CDR3 nucleotides are TGCGCCAGCAGCTTGGTGGCAGGGGCCGCAAATAATTCACCCCTCCACTTT.

This sequence joins TRBV5-1 and TRBJ1-5; 10 bases line up with TRBD1. The V and J ends lost 4 bases and 5 bases, in that order; junction bases with no gene match: 3. This CDR3 is built from 14 residues. In germline, CDR1 is SGHRS, CDR2 YFSETQ. The DNA for the CDR3 is TGCGCCAGCAGCCCAGGACAGGGGGATCAGCCCCAGCATTTT. Translated: CASSPGQGDQPQHF.

This clone appeared a few times. The V and J genes are TRBV28 and TRBJ2-2; TRBD1 matches at 9 bases. Germline CDR1 and CDR2: MDHEN and SYDVKM. There are 15 residues in the CDR3. V lost 4 bases to trimming and J lost 4 bases; unmatched junction nucleotides: 4. CDR3 in DNA: TGTGCCAGCAGTTCCGGGACAGGGTCCACCGGGGAGCTGTTTTTT. It translates to CASSSGTGSTGELFF.

The CDR3 nucleotides read TGTGCCATCAGCCAGCTAACTAGCGGGATTTTGATGGATACGCAGTATTTT. It translates to CAISQLTSGILMDTQYF. The chain uses TRBV10-3 and TRBJ2-3, with 10 bases that match TRBD2. CDR3 length: 17 residues. The germline gives CDR1 ENHRY, CDR2 SYGVKD. The V segment lost 6 bases and the J segment 6 bases; nucleotides outside the gene matches: 15.